The T cell receptor (beta chain) described here comes from a study of blood T cell repertoires in COVID-19. In the authors' workflow: How many nucleated cells were present was estimated from reference gene primer amplification. Libraries were prepared by immunoSEQ multiplex PCR; TCRdb keeps only in-frame clonotypes and omits some of them. From that table come the V and J calls and clone size; the DNA was used to work out D and trimming. The sample gives 220,000 or so clones, roughly 84% of which show up once; 20% is in the top ten. Trimming left V 2 bases short and J 6 bases short, with 17 bases between. This CDR3 spans 15 amino acids. Germline V lookup: CDR1 MGHDK, CDR2 SYGVNS.

The receptor was derived from a young man with active or convalescent COVID-19. Sequenced input: peripheral blood. The chain is built from TRBV25-1 and TRBJ2-7; a weak D match, TRBD1 (6 bases). CDR3 coding DNA: TGTGCCAGCAGTGAAGTAACAGGGTACGAGTTCGAGCAGTACTTC. This gives the protein CASSEVTGYEFEQYF.